Listed below are T cell receptor beta chains from one sample, sequenced in a study of post-analysis software for immune sequencing data. TCRdb re-analysed the PCR reads in MiXCR, keeping a single row per CDR3 protein. The repertoire consists of roughly 800,000 distinct CDR3 sequences, with 25% to 30% occurring once and the leading ten covering around 0.55%. Specimen: blood. These receptors were obtained from a girl aged 5-17 years with multiple sclerosis. CDR3s include the opening cysteine and the closing phenylalanine or tryptophan. Fields, in order: clone size, V gene, J gene, D gene, CDR3 protein. The D gene is left open where the match is weak. Clone size is stated in some rows and not others, as once, few, many or a class when expanded.

clone size: .; V gene: TRBV9; J gene: TRBJ2-1; D gene: .; CDR3 protein: CASSVYQSTWGNEQFF
clone size: few; V gene: TRBV11-2; J gene: TRBJ2-5; D gene: TRBD2; CDR3 protein: CASSPTHISPGTSGKKETQYF
clone size: few; V gene: TRBV12-5; J gene: TRBJ2-7; D gene: .; CDR3 protein: CASAGPESSYEQYF
clone size: many; V gene: TRBV28; J gene: TRBJ1-2; D gene: .; CDR3 protein: CASSFFEGTATYGYTF
clone size: .; V gene: TRBV6-2/TRBV6-3; J gene: TRBJ1-1; D gene: .; CDR3 protein: CASSYRDSGTEAFF
clone size: few; V gene: TRBV9; J gene: TRBJ1-5; D gene: .; CDR3 protein: CASSFGSGGFNQPQHF
clone size: .; V gene: TRBV20-1; J gene: TRBJ2-1; D gene: .; CDR3 protein: CSARRYREVSYNEQFF
clone size: many; V gene: TRBV5-1; J gene: TRBJ2-5; D gene: .; CDR3 protein: CASSLEGLETQYF
clone size: .; V gene: TRBV27; J gene: TRBJ2-5; D gene: .; CDR3 protein: CASRSTTQGRGYERYF
clone size: .; V gene: TRBV6-5; J gene: .; D gene: .; CDR3 protein: CASTEGPGDEQYF
clone size: many; V gene: TRBV29-1; J gene: TRBJ2-1; D gene: TRBD2; CDR3 protein: CSVDGPSGPSSYNEQFF
clone size: .; V gene: TRBV20-1; J gene: TRBJ2-1; D gene: TRBD2; CDR3 protein: CSARDWRAGKAETQFF
clone size: .; V gene: TRBV5-1; J gene: TRBJ2-2; D gene: TRBD1; CDR3 protein: CASSTGVFTGELFF
clone size: few; V gene: TRBV28; J gene: TRBJ2-1; D gene: TRBD1; CDR3 protein: CASSTGGTYNEQFF
clone size: .; V gene: TRBV9; J gene: TRBJ1-1; D gene: TRBD1; CDR3 protein: CASSASPGQYEAFF
clone size: .; V gene: TRBV20-1; J gene: .; D gene: .; CDR3 protein: CSASGYSYEQYF
clone size: few; V gene: TRBV5-6; J gene: TRBJ2-7; D gene: TRBD1; CDR3 protein: CASSLILTGGGEQYF
clone size: .; V gene: TRBV20-1; J gene: TRBJ2-1; D gene: TRBD2; CDR3 protein: CSARDMTSGAYNERFF
clone size: .; V gene: TRBV11-2; J gene: TRBJ2-3; D gene: .; CDR3 protein: CASSLDRGLRTDTQYF
clone size: few; V gene: TRBV7-2; J gene: TRBJ2-3; D gene: .; CDR3 protein: CASSLWSWSPNTDTQYF
clone size: few; V gene: TRBV13; J gene: TRBJ2-7; D gene: .; CDR3 protein: CASSLGAGTGREQYF
clone size: .; V gene: TRBV7-9; J gene: TRBJ2-3; D gene: TRBD1; CDR3 protein: CASGPGQGSDTQYF
clone size: .; V gene: TRBV4-3; J gene: TRBJ1-4; D gene: .; CDR3 protein: CASSRLGRNEKLFF
clone size: .; V gene: TRBV6-1; J gene: TRBJ2-1; D gene: .; CDR3 protein: CASSGGLEQFF
clone size: many; V gene: TRBV7-2; J gene: TRBJ2-7; D gene: .; CDR3 protein: CASSLADRDYEQYF
clone size: .; V gene: TRBV6-1; J gene: TRBJ1-1; D gene: .; CDR3 protein: CASSVTRNTEAFF